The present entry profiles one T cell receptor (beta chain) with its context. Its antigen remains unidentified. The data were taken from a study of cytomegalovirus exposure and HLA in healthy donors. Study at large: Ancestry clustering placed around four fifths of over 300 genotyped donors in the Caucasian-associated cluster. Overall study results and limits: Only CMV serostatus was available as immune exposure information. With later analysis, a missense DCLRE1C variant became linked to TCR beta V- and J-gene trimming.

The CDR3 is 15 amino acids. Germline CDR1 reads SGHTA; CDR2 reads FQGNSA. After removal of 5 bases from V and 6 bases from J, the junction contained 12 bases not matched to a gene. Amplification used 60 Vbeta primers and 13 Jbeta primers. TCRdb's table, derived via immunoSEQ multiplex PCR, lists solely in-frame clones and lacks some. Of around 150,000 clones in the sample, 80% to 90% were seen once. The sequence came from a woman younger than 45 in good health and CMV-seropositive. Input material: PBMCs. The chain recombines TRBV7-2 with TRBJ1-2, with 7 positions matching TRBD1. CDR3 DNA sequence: TGTGCCAGCAGCAACAGGCCCGGGACAGCCCATGGCTACACCTTC. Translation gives CASSNRPGTAHGYTF.